A single T cell receptor beta chain is shown here with its context. This sample is part of a study of T cell responses to AZD1222 COVID-19 vaccine. The V gene's germline CDR1 is MNHEY and CDR2 SVGAGI. The CDR3 loop spans 13 amino acids. Trimming took 5 bases from V and 4 from J, leaving 9 bases between them. Sequenced by immunoSEQ multiplex PCR; TCRdb stores in-frame clones only, minus some. The repertoire holds about 110,000 clones, with 87% as singletons. This TCR came from an adult who received the AZD1222 COVID-19 vaccine. The sequenced sample was peripheral blood, obtained 28 days after the second AZD1222 dose. The chain uses TRBV6-5 and TRBJ1-5; D is ambiguous. The CDR3 bases are TGTGCCAGCAGTCCTGACACAAATCAGCCCCAGCATTTT. Its translation is CASSPDTNQPQHF.